This T cell receptor (beta chain) was observed in a study of cytomegalovirus exposure and HLA in healthy donors. Findings of the study overall: Clonal expansion, a later analysis showed, was greater in HLA-associated TCR beta chains than in equally common others. Versus the approximately 700-donor mean, an Asian-associated ancestry cluster reportedly showed fewer N-insertions in a later analysis.

About this clone: Its antigen is unknown.

Primers for the PCR totalled 60 Vbeta and 13 Jbeta. Data came from immunoSEQ multiplex PCR; TCRdb stores just in-frame clones and leaves some out. Among about 150,000 clones listed, about 85% were seen once. The trim removed 2 bases at V and 7 bases at J, leaving 9 bases unmatched. The CDR3 loop spans 16 amino acids. The V gene's germline CDR1 is SGHRS and CDR2 YFSETQ. This receptor was identified in a woman aged 18-29 years in good health and CMV-seronegative. The sample was PBMCs. The chain uses TRBV5-1 and TRBJ2-1; 10 bases align to TRBD2. CDR3: CASSFDRTSGQNEQFF. Here the CDR3 DNA reads TGCGCCAGCAGCTTCGACCGGACTAGCGGACAAAATGAGCAGTTCTTC.